This T cell receptor (beta chain) was recovered during a study of T cells after yellow fever vaccination. The V gene's germline CDR1 is LNHDA and CDR2 SQIVND (reference sequence). V was trimmed by 3 bases and J by 6 bases, leaving 11 bases between them. The CDR3 runs 13 residues. TCRdb itself ran the 5' RACE reads through MiXCR, one entry per CDR3 protein. The sample lists 450,000 to 550,000 distinct CDR3 sequences, roughly 22% seen once, with roughly 16% in the top ten. The TCR comes from a man younger than 30 who received the YFV17D yellow fever vaccine. This chain uses TRBV19 with TRBJ1-1, with no clear D. The sample consisted of PBMCs, taken roughly 20 days after the first yellow fever vaccination. This chain's CDR3 is CASSIIEGSEAFF. CDR3 bases: TGTGCCAGTAGTATTATAGAGGGCTCTGAAGCTTTCTTT.